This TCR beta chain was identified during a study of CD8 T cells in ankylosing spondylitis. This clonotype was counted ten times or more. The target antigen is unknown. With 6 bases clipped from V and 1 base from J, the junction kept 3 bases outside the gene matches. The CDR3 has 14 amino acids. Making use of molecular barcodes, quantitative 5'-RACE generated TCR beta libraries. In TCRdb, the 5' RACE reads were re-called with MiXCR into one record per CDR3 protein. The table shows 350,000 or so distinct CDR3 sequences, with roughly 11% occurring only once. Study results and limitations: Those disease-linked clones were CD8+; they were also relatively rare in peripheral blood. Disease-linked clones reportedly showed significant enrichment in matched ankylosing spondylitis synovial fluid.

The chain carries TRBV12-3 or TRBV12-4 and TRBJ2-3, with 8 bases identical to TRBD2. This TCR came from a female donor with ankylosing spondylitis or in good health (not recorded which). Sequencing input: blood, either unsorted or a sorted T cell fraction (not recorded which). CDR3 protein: CASRSSGGTDTQYF. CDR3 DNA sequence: TGTGCCAGCAGGAGTAGCGGGGGCACAGATACGCAGTATTTT.